These 9 T cell receptor beta chains originate from one sample sequenced in a study of PD-1 blockade in classical Hodgkin lymphoma. Brentuximab vedotin exposure varied, and every patient relapsed after autologous stem cell transplantation. The protocol was immunoSEQ multiplex PCR, while the TCRdb copy is restricted to in-frame clones and leaves out a portion. The sample consists of just under 100,000 clones, roughly 83% of them appearing once. Specimen: peripheral blood mononuclear cells (PBMCs), collected at baseline. The origin of the receptors is a human donor with classical Hodgkin lymphoma.

This clone appeared once. The J gene is TRBJ2-2, the V gene TRBV28; TRBD2 matches at 10 bases. The CDR3 contains 15 residues. Germline V gene lookup returns CDR1 MDHEN and CDR2 SYDVKM. The V gene end was trimmed by 3 bases and the J gene end by 6 bases; junction bases not matched to a gene: 4. CDR3 loop: CASSFVLAGAGELFF. The CDR3 DNA reads as TGTGCCAGCAGTTTCGTTCTAGCGGGAGCCGGGGAGCTGTTTTTT.

J is TRBJ2-5 and V is TRBV9; tentatively, D is TRBD1 (6 bases). The germline V and J ends were trimmed by 0 bases and 5 bases, with 11 bases remaining between them. Germline-derived CDR1 and CDR2 are SGDLS and YYNGEE. CDR3 length: 14 residues. For the CDR3, the DNA is TGTGCCAGCAGCGTAGGGGGGCTAGATGAGACCCAGTACTTC. Translating it yields CASSVGGLDETQYF.

V usage is TRBV2 and J usage is TRBJ2-3; a weak D match, TRBD1 (5 bases). The CDR3 runs to 15 residues. V lost 4 bases, J lost 6 bases, and 17 bases lay in between. Germline assignment: CDR1 SNHLY and CDR2 FYNNEI. CDR3 residues: CASSGVGRTQDTQYF. For the CDR3, the DNA is TGTGCCAGCAGTGGGGTGGGGCGGACCCAGGATACGCAGTATTTT.

The chain couples TRBV14 to TRBJ2-4; D not resolved. Trimming left V 1 base short and J 6 bases short, with 10 bases between. CDR3 size: 14 residues. The germline CDR1 and CDR2 sequences are SGHDN and FVKESK. The CDR3 protein is CASSQGSPTNIQYF. The CDR3 DNA reads TGTGCCAGCAGCCAAGGGAGTCCCACAAACATTCAGTACTTC.

This chain's CDR3 is CASSVDAGSYNEQFF. The CDR3 coding sequence is TGTGCCAGCAGCGTAGACGCGGGGTCCTACAATGAGCAGTTCTTC. The chain links TRBV9 to TRBJ2-1, with D tentatively TRBD2 (6 bases). CDR1 is SGDLS, CDR2 YYNGEE, per germline. This CDR3 has 15 residues. V dropped 0 bases and J dropped 1 base, with 8 bases sitting between them. The complete variable domain, with remaining parts taken from reference TRBV9 and TRBJ2-1, reads DSGVTQTPKHLITATGQRVTLRCSPRSGDLSVYWYQQSLDQGLQFLIQYYNGEERAKGNILERFSAQQFPDLHSELNLSSLELGDSALYFCASSVDAGSYNEQFFGPGTRLTVL.

This chain links TRBV5-5 with TRBJ2-7; D is unresolved. The germline V and J ends were trimmed by 0 bases and 3 bases, with 16 bases remaining between them. Germline lookup yields CDR1 SGHKS and CDR2 YYEKEE (reference sequence). The CDR3 contains 16 residues. CDR3 region: CASSLDIQTARYEQYF. The CDR3 nucleotides read TGTGCCAGCAGCTTGGATATCCAGACTGCCCGCTACGAGCAGTACTTC. The whole variable domain, filled in from reference TRBV5-5 and TRBJ2-7, reads DAGVTQSPTHLIKTRGQQVTLRCSPISGHKSVSWYQQVLGQGPQFIFQYYEKEERGRGNFPDRFSARQFPNYSSELNVNALLLGDSALYLCASSLDIQTARYEQYFGPGTRLTVT.

The chain carries TRBV14 and TRBJ1-4; no reliable D call. Germline V gene data show CDR1 as SGHDN and CDR2 as FVKESK. V gave up 2 bases and J gave up 0 bases, with 7 bases separating them. The CDR3 is 15 amino acids. The chain's CDR3 is CASSQWRATNEKLFF. CDR3 in DNA: TGTGCCAGCAGCCAATGGCGAGCAACTAATGAAAAACTGTTTTTT.

The chain carries TRBV6-6 and TRBJ1-5; D uncertain. The CDR3 is 14 amino acids. Germline lookup yields CDR1 MNHNY and CDR2 SVGAGI (reference sequence). Deletions cut 6 bases from V and 2 bases from J, with 11 bases between. The CDR3 bases are TGTGCCAGCAGGGCTTCCGGGGGCAATCAGCCCCAGCATTTT. This encodes CASRASGGNQPQHF.

The chain recombines TRBV2 with TRBJ2-1; a possible D gene is TRBD2 (6 bases). CDR1 and CDR2 (germline): SNHLY, FYNNEI. The CDR3 has 15 amino acids. Trimming removed 5 bases at V and 1 base at J, with 12 bases between. The CDR3 sequence is CASSFSGPSYNEQFF. The CDR3 DNA sequence: TGTGCCAGCAGTTTCAGCGGGCCTTCCTACAATGAGCAGTTCTTC.